The 19 T cell receptor beta chains below all came from one sample that was sequenced in a study of OX40 agonist ivuxolimab in advanced cancers. Using immunoSEQ multiplex PCR, the repertoire was profiled, and TCRdb retains in-frame clones only, with some absent. The sample records more than 75,000 clones, approximately 80% being singletons. The specimen comprised CD4+ or CD8+ T cells sorted from blood, sampled in a trial of the OX40 agonist ivuxolimab. The receptors were sampled from an adult with an advanced solid tumor such as melanoma, head and neck, liver or kidney cancer.

The rearrangement joins TRBV7-9 to TRBJ1-2; 7 bases align to TRBD1. Trimming cost V 5 bases and J 5 bases; bases outside gene matches: 8. CDR3 length: 14 amino acids. Germline CDR1 and CDR2: SEHNR and FQNEAQ (reference sequence). The CDR3 DNA is TGTGCCAGCAGCCCATTGGGACAGTTATATGGCTACACCTTC. It codes for CASSPLGQLYGYTF.

This chain links TRBV19 with TRBJ1-1, with 9 bases lining up with TRBD1. Germline-derived CDR1 and CDR2 are LNHDA and SQIVND (reference sequence). Unmatched junction bases numbered 6, after V lost 6 bases and J lost 4 bases. CDR3 length equals 14 residues. The CDR3 loop is CASSLGQGTTEAFF. Written as DNA, the CDR3 is TGTGCCAGTAGCTTGGGACAGGGTACCACTGAAGCTTTCTTT.

J is TRBJ2-5 and V is TRBV6-5, with 9 bases lining up with TRBD1. The germline CDR1 and CDR2 sequences are MNHEY and SVGAGI. CDR3 length: 16 residues. V trimming: 0 bases; J trimming: 2 bases; junction bases outside the gene matches: 4. CDR3 region: CASSYSGTGRQETQYF. Here the CDR3 DNA reads TGTGCCAGCAGTTACTCCGGGACAGGGCGGCAAGAGACCCAGTACTTC.

V and J are TRBV4-1 and TRBJ2-3, with 12 bases matching TRBD2. CDR1 is MGHRA and CDR2 is YSYEKL in the germline V gene. After removal of 1 base from V and 1 base from J, the junction contained 9 bases not matched to a gene. The CDR3 is 19 residues long. In DNA, the CDR3 is TGCGCCAGCAGCCAAGCGCGACTAGCGGGAGATACGGGCACAGATACGCAGTATTTT. Its protein product is CASSQARLAGDTGTDTQYF.

This clone was seen once. This chain uses TRBV7-8 with TRBJ2-7; D might be TRBD1 or TRBD2, each matching 6 bases. The CDR3 runs to 14 residues. The V end lost 1 base, the J end lost 7 bases, and 14 bases lay between the germline ends. In germline, CDR1 is SGHVS, CDR2 FQNEAQ. CDR3 region: CASSLEGGSREQYF. Written as DNA, the CDR3 is TGTGCCAGCAGCTTAGAAGGGGGGAGTAGGGAGCAGTACTTC. The full variable domain, in which reference TRBV7-8 and TRBJ2-7 provide the parts outside the CDR3, is GAGVSQSPRYKVAKRGQDVALRCDPISGHVSLFWYQQALGQGPEFLTYFQNEAQLDKSGLPSDRFFAERPEGSVSTLKIQRTQQEDSAVYLCASSLEGGSREQYFGPGTRLTVT.

The rearrangement joins TRBV7-2 to TRBJ2-7, with D unclear. Trimming took 5 bases from V and 2 from J, leaving 13 bases between them. Germline assignment: CDR1 SGHTA and CDR2 FQGNSA. The CDR3 runs to 14 residues. CDR3 protein: CASSLWMSAYEQYF. Here the CDR3 DNA reads TGTGCCAGCAGCCTGTGGATGAGCGCCTACGAGCAGTACTTC.

This chain uses TRBV6-5 with TRBJ1-1, with D tentatively TRBD1 (6 bases). V gave up 2 bases and J gave up 1 base, with 11 bases separating them. The CDR3 length is 15 residues. Germline values: CDR1 MNHEY, CDR2 SVGAGI. Here the CDR3 reads CASSYGDTTNTEAFF. In DNA form, the CDR3 reads TGTGCCAGCAGTTACGGGGACACTACGAACACTGAAGCTTTCTTT.

This rearrangement joins TRBV5-4 to TRBJ1-1; D not resolved. The V gene lost 0 bases and the J gene lost 4 bases, with 10 bases spanning the gap. CDR1 and CDR2 from the germline V gene are SGHNT and YYREEE (reference sequence). The CDR3 loop spans 14 amino acids. The CDR3 nucleotides are TGTGCCAGCAGCTTGGATAGTCGCGCCACTGAAGCTTTCTTT. This encodes CASSLDSRATEAFF.

This clone was picked up a small number of times. The V call is TRBV19, the J call TRBJ1-2, with D unclear. CDR1 is LNHDA, CDR2 SQIVND, per germline (reference sequence). V gave up 7 bases and J gave up 3 bases, with 6 bases separating them. This CDR3 has 11 residues. CDR3 region: CASTSYYGYTF. The CDR3 DNA is TGTGCCAGTACCAGCTACTATGGCTACACCTTC.

J is TRBJ2-7 and V is TRBV18; D possibly corresponds to TRBD1 (5 bases). V was shortened by 3 bases and J by 4 bases, with 10 bases between the two germline ends. The CDR3 is 13 residues long. CDR1 KGHSH and CDR2 LQKENI come from the germline V gene. The CDR3 loop reads CASSPDSRYEQYF. CDR3 nucleotides: TGTGCCAGCTCACCTGACAGTAGGTACGAGCAGTACTTC.

The chain combines TRBV5-1 with TRBJ1-2, with no clear D. Germline V gene data show CDR1 as SGHRS and CDR2 as YFSETQ. This CDR3 has 13 residues. Trimming took 0 bases from V and 3 from J, leaving 6 bases between them. The CDR3 region has the DNA TGCGCCAGCAGCTTGGAAGCGGACTATGGCTACACCTTC. Protein product: CASSLEADYGYTF.

This clone appeared a single time. This rearrangement joins TRBV5-5 to TRBJ1-1; 12 bases fit TRBD1. Germline V gene sequence: CDR1 SGHKS, CDR2 YYEKEE (reference sequence). The CDR3 runs 17 residues. The junction had 9 bases not matched to a gene; V was cut back by 1 base and J by 5 bases. The CDR3 sequence: CASSLIRDRGLGTEAFF. CDR3 sequence (DNA): TGTGCCAGCAGCTTGATTCGGGACAGGGGGCTTGGTACTGAAGCTTTCTTT.

This rearrangement joins TRBV6-1 to TRBJ2-7; 7 bases line up with TRBD1. This CDR3 contains 15 residues. Trimming took 1 base from V and 4 from J; bases not matched to a gene: 7. Germline-derived CDR1 and CDR2 are MNHNS and SASEGT. CDR3 in amino acids: CASSEEATGTYEQYF. The CDR3 coding sequence is TGTGCCAGCAGTGAAGAGGCGACAGGGACATACGAGCAGTACTTC.

This clone appeared a few times. The genes are TRBV15 and TRBJ2-1; D remains ambiguous. From germline, CDR1 is LNHNV and CDR2 YYDKDF (reference sequence). CDR3 length: 18 residues. The germline V and J ends were trimmed by 0 bases and 0 bases, with 15 bases remaining between them. The CDR3 here is CATSRDSGRMSSYNEQFF. The DNA of the CDR3 is TGTGCCACCAGCAGAGACTCTGGGCGGATGAGCTCCTACAATGAGCAGTTCTTC.

The chain has TRBV6-5 and TRBJ2-7; TRBD2 matches 7 bases. Germline-derived CDR1 and CDR2 are MNHEY and SVGAGI. After removal of 2 bases from V and 3 bases from J, the junction contained 7 bases not matched to a gene. CDR3 length: 15 residues. CDR3 DNA sequence: TGTGCCAGCAGTTACCTCCGGGGGGATTACTACGAGCAGTACTTC. It encodes CASSYLRGDYYEQYF.

The chain combines TRBV7-2 with TRBJ2-2, with D hard to call. V was shortened by 5 bases and J by 2 bases, with 12 bases between the two germline ends. Germline V CDR1 and CDR2: SGHTA, FQGNSA. CDR3 length equals 15 residues. DNA of the CDR3: TGTGCCAGCAGCGCAACGGGTCCTAACACCGGGGAGCTGTTTTTT. It encodes CASSATGPNTGELFF.

The chain joins TRBV27 to TRBJ2-7; 8 bases align to TRBD2. This CDR3 comprises 15 residues. Germline V gene lookup returns CDR1 MNHEY and CDR2 SMNVEV (reference sequence). V shed 0 bases, J shed 5 bases, and the junction held 6 bases outside the gene matches. The CDR3, as DNA: TGTGCCAGCAGTTTATCCTCGGGGGGGTTCAACGAGCAGTACTTC. Translated: CASSLSSGGFNEQYF.

J is TRBJ2-7 and V is TRBV11-1, with D tentatively TRBD1 (6 bases). V was clipped by 8 bases and J by 2 bases, with 16 bases between them. The CDR3 is 14 residues long. Germline-derived CDR1 and CDR2 are SGHAT and FQDESV (reference sequence). The CDR3 reads CASYLRDKPYEQYF. CDR3 sequence (DNA): TGTGCCAGCTACCTCCGGGACAAACCCTACGAGCAGTACTTC.

The chain recombines TRBV2 with TRBJ2-7; D is uncertain. In germline, CDR1 is SNHLY, CDR2 FYNNEI. The CDR3 has 12 residues. V was cut by 2 bases and J by 4 bases, with 6 bases left in between. CDR3 sequence (DNA): TGTGCCAGCAGTGAAACCAGGTACGAGCAGTACTTC. Residues: CASSETRYEQYF. The full variable domain, completed using reference TRBV2 and TRBJ2-7, is EPEVTQTPSHQVTQMGQEVILRCVPISNHLYFYWYRQILGQKVEFLVSFYNNEISEKSEIFDDQFSVERPDGSNFTLKIRSTKLEDSAMYFCASSETRYEQYFGPGTRLTVT.